Given below is one TCR beta chain in context. The antigen it binds to is not known. One base away there is no much larger clone; base qualities are not given. Interpreted using the paper, the time point label stands for: about 28 days (+/-7) after the second vaccine dose. AZD1222 recipients with second doses at about 4 weeks or about 12 weeks were pooled, because spike-specific TCR depth and breadth did not differ between schedules. Vaccinee samples were obtained from the UK trials COV001 and COV002, which included a single-blind randomized controlled phase 2/3 trial of AZD1222 (ChAdOx1 nCoV-19) in healthy adults. For TCRbeta chain sequencing, PBMC samples were collected from trial participants at day 0 and at day 28 after the second dose. This sample is part of a study of T cell responses to AZD1222 COVID-19 vaccine listed by TCRdb under 2021. Study-wide context: TCR sequencing covered about 230 trial participants: 200 to 210 given two doses of AZD1222 and approximately 25 given two doses of MenACWY control vaccine. Trial participants were enrolled by age into subgroups of 18-55, 56-69 and 70-plus years, and approximately 150, 30 and 60 TCR-sequenced participants, respectively, were included in these subgroups. General conclusions and limits of the study: After two AZD1222 doses, spike-specific TCR breadth and depth were significantly higher than at day 0 and than in MenACWY recipients. Participants were mostly white British, with more females than males. The authors suggested clonal diversity may have been underestimated. Nearly half of unique spike-specific TCRs reportedly recognized epitopes outside regions mutated in the B.1.351 and B.1.1.7 variants. Vaccine-associated CD4 TCRs spanned the whole spike protein, with dominant responses in regions 160-218 and 743-854. The 56-69-year group was small, and its depth increase did not reach significance, likely because of low power. Because no day 14 peak-response samples were available, the repertoires could be characterized only after the peak T cell response. Conclusions about previously exposed vaccinees are limited because only a handful of AZD1222 recipients were SARS-CoV-2 seropositive at baseline.

Looking up the germline V gene (reference sequence) yields CDR1 MNHEY and CDR2 SMNVEV. The CDR3 runs 16 residues from the cysteine to the phenylalanine. Only the CDR3 DNA stays, 48 bases, in frame from base 1. Clipping removes 5 bases from V and 0 bases from J, with 9 as the unmatched junction base count. The CDR3 regions of human TCRbeta chains were subjected to immunosequencing. As for the authors' bioinformatics: TCRs in the repertoires were matched against a reference library of SARS-CoV-2-specific TCRs that had been generated with the MIRA antigen-specificity platform. Breadth meant the fraction of unique TCRs that were SARS-CoV-2-associated, whereas depth meant the fraction of total T cells that were SARS-CoV-2-associated. Using the MIRA data, each spike-specific TCR was mapped to the spike region that the TCR reacts to and placed in a CD4 or CD8 class. Log10-transformed breadth and depth values were compared by one-way ANOVA with Sidak's multiple comparisons tests. TCRdb stores this immuneACCESS table with in-frame sequences only. Part of the clones is absent; in the studies checked, under half of the shortfall reflects unresolved V genes, and no reason is known for the rest. The D gene and trimming were derived from the DNA, and the V and J assignments and clone size from that table. The sample has tens of thousands of clones on record, around 86% of them singletons. The ten most abundant clones make up roughly 8% of the sample.

The clonotype comes from an adult who received the AZD1222 COVID-19 vaccine. Sequences were derived from peripheral blood, sampled 28 days after the second AZD1222 dose. The receptor chain draws on TRBV27 and TRBJ2-7, and 8 junctional nucleotides match TRBD1. The CDR3 is CASSTHRGQGSYEQYF. The sequenced DNA is TGTGCCAGCAGTACACACCGCGGACAGGGCTCCTACGAGCAGTACTTC.